The subject of this entry is one T cell receptor beta chain. Its specific antigen is unknown. Base quality data are lacking; no much larger clone is found one base away. This specimen comes from a study of OX40 agonist ivuxolimab in advanced cancers. As for the study more broadly: The costimulatory receptor OX40 (CD134) was targeted by ivuxolimab, a fully human IgG2 agonistic monoclonal antibody. Intravenous ivuxolimab was administered to patients every 2 weeks at six dose levels: 0.01, 0.1, 0.3, 1.5, 3 and 10 mg/kg. Of the roughly 52 dose-escalation patients, hepatocellular carcinoma was present in about 19, melanoma in roughly 15, renal cell carcinoma in 9 and head and neck cancer in 9. A male proportion of around 80% and a mean age of approximately 61 years, ranging from 23 to 79, were recorded for the dose-escalation cohort. Prior anti-PD-1, anti-PD-L1 or anti-CTLA-4 therapy was permitted, and checkpoint inhibitors had been received by about 44% of dose-escalation patients. Partial responses were achieved by three dose-escalation patients, of whom one had hepatocellular carcinoma and two had cutaneous melanoma. Peripheral TCRbeta sequencing aimed to test whether ivuxolimab altered TCR sequence diversity and caused clonal T-cell expansion. The paper reports the monotherapy dose-escalation portion (N of about 50 patients) of the phase I ivuxolimab trial.

Genomic DNA was extracted from sorted cells for sequencing of the TCRbeta CDR3 region. TCRbeta CDR3 regions were sequenced using the immunoSEQ Assay. The table comes from immuneACCESS by way of TCRdb, which keeps in-frame sequences with V and J called. Part of the clones is missing from these tables; in studies checked, under half for an unresolved V gene and the rest for unknown reasons. The sample table lists roughly 61,000 clones, around 88% of them with a count of one. The ten largest clones take up approximately 0.55% of the sample. Overall study results and their limits: Low levels of normalized T-cell clonal expansion were also seen in some patients who did not respond. After ivuxolimab, CD8+ T cells had more expanded clones than CD4+ T cells on average. In the 0.1-3.0 mg/kg groups, partial responders had among the lowest normalized peripheral clonal expansion, particularly in CD8+ T cells. The antigen specificity of the peripheral T cells that underwent clonal expansion was not determined. Clonal expansion of both CD4+ and CD8+ blood T cells was observed from baseline to week 6 at doses 0.1 to 3.0 mg/kg.

The trial excluded patients who had a history of autoimmune disease or who were on systemic immunosuppression. In every dose cohort, peripheral blood was drawn for TCR sequencing at baseline, cycle 4 day 1, and cycle 7 day 1. The samples were taken from a phase I, first-in-human, multicenter, open-label dose-escalation trial of ivuxolimab. Adults with locally advanced or metastatic melanoma, renal cell, hepatocellular, or head and neck squamous cell carcinoma were enrolled in the trial. Before TCR sequencing, CD4+ and CD8+ T cells were separately sorted from peripheral blood. The sequence came from an adult with an advanced solid tumor such as melanoma, head and neck, liver or kidney cancer. The sequencing here drew on CD4+ or CD8+ T cells sorted from blood, taken in a trial of the OX40 agonist ivuxolimab.

Here the CDR3 is given as CASSEFGTGPYGYTF. The DNA sequence follows: TGTGCCAGCAGTGAATTTGGGACAGGGCCGTATGGCTACACCTTC. The receptor chain draws on TRBV25-1 and TRBJ1-2, with 9 bases in between that match TRBD1. The germline V and J ends show losses of 1 base and 5 bases respectively, and no gene match explains 5 bases of the junction. From the cysteine up to the phenylalanine, the CDR3 has a length of 15 residues. Of the read, only the CDR3 DNA is kept; its 45 bases are in frame from base 1. From a lookup of the germline V gene, CDR1 and CDR2 are MGHDK and SYGVNS.